Following are 32 T cell receptor beta chains from one sample sequenced in a study of blood T cells in healthy people across ages. The second PCR ran about 6 to 12 cycles with a sample-barcoded 5' primer and J-beta primers. TCRdb called the 5' RACE reads again in MiXCR, with one record for every CDR3 protein. The sample includes around 1,700,000 distinct CDR3 sequences, over 25% seen only once; the top ten take roughly 8%. The material sequenced was blood. The source is a woman aged 30 to 39 in good health.

The gene calls are TRBV7-9 and TRBJ2-1, with D uncertain. CDR3 size: 13 residues. Germline CDR1 SEHNR, CDR2 FQNEAQ (reference sequence). The V gene lost 3 bases and the J gene lost 13 bases, with 16 bases spanning the gap. CDR3 residues: CASSFPSEETQFF. The CDR3 coding sequence is TGTGCCAGCAGCTTCCCGTCTGAAGAGACCCAGTTCTTC.

This clonotype was counted ten times or more. This chain uses TRBV20-1 with TRBJ2-5, with TRBD2 identical over 7 bases. Germline V lookup: CDR1 DFQATT, CDR2 SNEGSKA (reference sequence). The CDR3 has 14 amino acids. Trimming took 2 bases from V and 2 from J; bases not matched to a gene: 5. The CDR3 bases are TGCAGTGCTAGAATGGGGCGGGGGCAAGAGACCCAGTACTTC. Protein: CSARMGRGQETQYF.

This clonotype occurred a few times. The genes are TRBV6-6 and TRBJ1-1, with a weak D call TRBD1 (5 bases). The CDR3 has 15 amino acids. Germline CDR1 MNHNY, CDR2 SVGAGI (reference sequence). V was clipped by 7 bases and J by 1 base, with 16 bases between them. The CDR3 DNA is TGTGCCAGCACCCCTGGAGGGGTGGAGAACACTGAAGCTTTCTTT. Protein product: CASTPGGVENTEAFF.

This clonotype was recorded a few times. This sequence joins TRBV28 and TRBJ1-2; D may be TRBD1 (5 bases). The germline V and J ends were trimmed by 4 bases and 7 bases, with 19 bases remaining between them. Germline CDR1 reads MDHEN; CDR2 reads SYDVKM. The CDR3 is 15 amino acids. The CDR3 DNA sequence: TGTGCCAGCAGTTCTCGGGGCAGGAGGAGGCTTGGCTACACCTTC. Its translation is CASSSRGRRRLGYTF.

The chain employs TRBV4-1 and TRBJ1-1; unclear D gene. The V end was cut by 2 bases, the J end by 10 bases, with 14 bases between. The germline CDR1 and CDR2 sequences are MGHRA and YSYEKL. This CDR3 spans 13 amino acids. DNA for the CDR3: TGCGCCAGCAGCCAAATCTCAGGACTTGGAGCTTTCTTT. The encoded protein is CASSQISGLGAFF.

V gene TRBV5-1 combines with J gene TRBJ2-7; 7 nucleotides line up with TRBD1. V gave up 4 bases and J gave up 5 bases; unmatched junction bases: 9. The CDR3 has 14 amino acids. Germline V gene lookup returns CDR1 SGHRS and CDR2 YFSETQ. CDR3 nucleotides: TGCGCCAGCAGCGACTTGACAGGGAGTCACGAGCAGTACTTC. Translated, it gives CASSDLTGSHEQYF.

This clonotype was counted only a few times. The chain is built from TRBV7-2 and TRBJ2-3; TRBD2 matches at 14 bases. The CDR3 extends over 15 amino acids. V shed 8 bases, J shed 6 bases, and the junction held 7 bases outside the gene matches. Germline loops: CDR1 SGHTA, CDR2 FQGNSA. This chain's CDR3 is CASRPGLAGVDTQYF. CDR3 sequence (DNA): TGTGCCAGCCGACCGGGACTAGCGGGAGTGGATACGCAGTATTTT. The full variable domain, rest sourced from reference TRBV7-2 and TRBJ2-3, is GAGVSQSPSNKVTEKGKDVELRCDPISGHTALYWYRQSLGQGLEFLIYFQGNSAPDKSGLPSDRFSAERTGGSVSTLTIQRTQQEDSAVYLCASRPGLAGVDTQYFGPGTRLTVL.

This clonotype was seen repeatedly, ten times or more. The chain has TRBV12-3 or TRBV12-4 and TRBJ2-3, with D hard to call. Between the trimmed V and J ends, which lost 3 bases and 5 bases, there was a span of 6 bases. This CDR3 is built from 12 residues. CDR3 in DNA: TGTGCCAGCAGTTTCGGTGAAGATACGCAGTATTTT. This gives the protein CASSFGEDTQYF.

This sequence joins TRBV6-2 or TRBV6-3 and TRBJ2-4; 8 positions agree with TRBD2. Germline CDR1 reads MNHEY; CDR2 reads SVGEGT. J lost 13 bases, V lost 2 bases, and 13 bases had no gene match. The CDR3 is made up of 15 amino acids. Here the CDR3 reads CASSYEREQGYKQYF. The CDR3 DNA sequence: TGTGCCAGCAGTTACGAGCGGGAGCAAGGCTACAAGCAGTACTTC.

This clonotype was seen a handful of times. The V call is TRBV7-2, the J call TRBJ2-2; weak D call: TRBD2 (5 bases). The CDR3 loop spans 15 amino acids. CDR1 SGHTA and CDR2 FQGNSA come from the germline V gene. The germline V and J ends were trimmed by 5 bases and 1 base, with 11 bases remaining between them. DNA for the CDR3: TGTGCCAGCAGCCCCGAGGGCAGGAACACCGGGGAGCTGTTTTTT. This gives the protein CASSPEGRNTGELFF.

This clonotype came up many times. J is TRBJ2-5 and V is TRBV7-6; weak D call: TRBD2 (5 bases). The germline V and J ends were trimmed by 3 bases and 5 bases, with 16 bases remaining between them. CDR3 length: 15 amino acids. CDR1 and CDR2 from the germline V gene are SGHVS and FNYEAQ. The CDR3 sequence: CASSFRSSSGETQYF. CDR3 bases: TGTGCCAGCAGCTTCAGGAGCTCCTCGGGGGAGACCCAGTACTTC.

This clonotype was seen at least ten times. The chain carries TRBV12-3 or TRBV12-4 and TRBJ2-7; TRBD2 matches at 9 bases. V was pared by 6 bases and J by 4 bases, with 10 bases of the junction left unmatched. This CDR3 spans 15 amino acids. The CDR3 loop is CASRSAGTSFYEQYF. CDR3 DNA sequence: TGTGCCAGCAGGTCCGCCGGGACTAGCTTTTACGAGCAGTACTTC.

This clonotype has a handful of counts. The V gene is TRBV20-1, the J gene TRBJ2-5, with 10 positions matching TRBD2. CDR1 and CDR2 from the germline V gene are DFQATT and SNEGSKA (reference sequence). With 0 bases clipped from V and 5 bases from J, the junction kept 6 bases outside the gene matches. The CDR3 runs to 15 residues. CDR3 sequence reads: CSAREQRGGGETQYF. The DNA for the CDR3 is TGCAGTGCTAGAGAACAGCGGGGGGGCGGGGAGACCCAGTACTTC.

At least ten counts were recorded for this clonotype. The V and J genes are TRBV29-1 and TRBJ2-7; 7 bases line up with TRBD1. The CDR3 runs 17 residues. Germline V gene data show CDR1 as SQVTM and CDR2 as ANQGSEA. Germline trimming cut 0 bases from V and 3 bases from J; bases unmatched to any gene: 14. The CDR3 bases are TGCAGCGTTGAAGATCCCGGTTTTGGGCAGGGGGACTACGAGCAGTACTTC. Translation gives CSVEDPGFGQGDYEQYF.

This clonotype has only a few counts. The chain combines TRBV5-4 with TRBJ2-5; 7 bases are shared with TRBD1. The CDR3 length is 15 residues. From germline, CDR1 is SGHNT and CDR2 YYREEE (reference sequence). V was pared by 2 bases and J by 2 bases, with 6 bases of the junction left unmatched. CDR3 DNA: TGTGCCAGCAGCTTTGACAGGGTTCGGCAAGAGACCCAGTACTTC. This codes for CASSFDRVRQETQYF.

The CDR3 is CASSLQAGVGGETQYF. DNA for the CDR3: TGTGCCAGCAGCTTACAGGCGGGCGTGGGGGGAGAGACCCAGTACTTC. J is TRBJ2-5 and V is TRBV7-3, with D possibly being TRBD2 (6 bases). Germline V gene sequence: CDR1 SGHTA, CDR2 FQGTGA. This CDR3 spans 16 amino acids. With 2 bases removed from V and 4 bases from J, the gap between germline ends came to 17 bases.

The table lists this clonotype with many counts. V gene TRBV10-3 combines with J gene TRBJ2-7; D call uncertain. The CDR3 extends over 16 amino acids. Between the trimmed V and J ends, which lost 0 bases and 7 bases, there was a span of 19 bases. The V gene's germline CDR1 is ENHRY and CDR2 SYGVKD. In nucleotides, the CDR3 is TGTGCCATCAGTGAGTCGACTGGATCAGGTAATGGAGAGCAGTACTTC. Protein sequence: CAISESTGSGNGEQYF.

This clonotype was counted between two and nine times. The chain couples TRBV29-1 to TRBJ2-2, with 9 nucleotides matching TRBD1. V was pared by 7 bases and J by 2 bases, with 5 bases of the junction left unmatched. CDR1 and CDR2 from the germline V gene are SQVTM and ANQGSEA. The CDR3 length is 14 residues. Here the CDR3 reads CSALGQGNTGELFF. CDR3 nucleotides: TGCAGCGCTTTGGGACAGGGCAACACCGGGGAGCTGTTTTTT.

J is TRBJ1-2 and V is TRBV30; tentatively, D is TRBD1 (6 bases). The CDR3 length is 13 residues. Germline loops: CDR1 GTSNPN, CDR2 SVGIG (reference sequence). Trimming removed 3 bases from V and 4 bases from J, with 12 bases in between. CDR3 DNA: TGTGCCTGGAGCGTAGACAGGAGCTATGGCTACACCTTC. This encodes CAWSVDRSYGYTF.

This chain connects TRBV4-1 to TRBJ1-5, with no clear D. Germline V gene data show CDR1 as MGHRA and CDR2 as YSYEKL. There are 14 residues in the CDR3. The germline V and J ends were trimmed by 3 bases and 7 bases, with 13 bases remaining between them. The CDR3 coding sequence is TGCGCCAGCAGCCATCCCTCTAACACACAGCCCCAGCATTTT. Translating gives CASSHPSNTQPQHF.

This clonotype was counted a few times. CDR3 sequence (DNA): TGTGCCACCAGTGATAGGCAGACCCAGTACTTC. Its translation is CATSDRQTQYF. The chain carries TRBV24-1 and TRBJ2-5; D ambiguous. Between the trimmed V and J ends, which lost 3 bases and 6 bases, there was a span of 4 bases. The length of the CDR3 is 11 residues. The germline gives CDR1 KGHDR, CDR2 SFDVKD.

This clonotype was detected a few times. V gene TRBV5-1 combines with J gene TRBJ2-3, with 7 bases matching TRBD2. The CDR3 spans 13 residues. CDR1 is SGHRS and CDR2 is YFSETQ in the germline V gene. V shed 0 bases and J 10 bases; nucleotides not matched to a gene: 5. Here the CDR3 reads CASSLETSIPQYF. CDR3 sequence (DNA): TGCGCCAGCAGCTTGGAGACTAGCATTCCGCAGTATTTT. The full variable domain, its missing parts supplied by reference TRBV5-1 and TRBJ2-3, is KAGVTQTPRYLIKTRGQQVTLSCSPISGHRSVSWYQQTPGQGLQFLFEYFSETQRNKGNFPGRFSGRQFSNSRSEMNVSTLELGDSALYLCASSLETSIPQYFGPGTRLTVL.

This chain joins TRBV7-9 and TRBJ1-6; tentatively, D is TRBD1 (5 bases). Trimming took 1 base from V and 10 from J, leaving 14 bases between them. CDR1 and CDR2 (germline): SEHNR, FQNEAQ (reference sequence). The CDR3 has 15 amino acids. The CDR3 region has the DNA TGTGCCAGCAGCTTAGGCCGCCAGGGAGAGTCACCCCTCCACTTT. This gives the protein CASSLGRQGESPLHF.

This clonotype was counted only a few times. The chain carries TRBV6-6 and TRBJ1-5; D unclear. Germline assignment: CDR1 MNHNY and CDR2 SVGAGI (reference sequence). V was trimmed by 0 bases and J by 3 bases, leaving 9 bases between them. The CDR3 runs 15 residues. The CDR3 reads CASSYSGGVNQPQHF. The CDR3, as DNA: TGTGCCAGCAGTTACTCGGGAGGTGTCAATCAGCCCCAGCATTTT.

The chain combines TRBV7-9 with TRBJ2-1; TRBD2 aligns across 7 bases. J was trimmed by 7 bases and V by 3 bases; bases with no gene match: 12. Germline V gives CDR1 SEHNR, CDR2 FQNEAQ (reference sequence). The CDR3 loop spans 16 amino acids. The CDR3 region is CASSLGAGIKENEQFF. The CDR3 bases are TGTGCCAGCAGCTTGGGAGCGGGAATCAAAGAAAATGAGCAGTTCTTC.

The rearrangement joins TRBV20-1 to TRBJ2-3; 9 bases line up with TRBD2. Trimming at V came to 7 bases and at J to 2 bases, leaving 10 bases not matched to a gene. This CDR3 is built from 15 residues. Germline V lookup: CDR1 DFQATT, CDR2 SNEGSKA (reference sequence). The CDR3 protein is CSGKGAGGLTDTQYF. The CDR3 DNA is TGCAGTGGAAAAGGGGCGGGGGGGCTCACAGATACGCAGTATTTT.

In this sample, this clonotype turned up a few times. The gene calls are TRBV10-3 and TRBJ2-5; D might be TRBD1 or TRBD2, each matching 5 bases. Germline lookup yields CDR1 ENHRY and CDR2 SYGVKD. This CDR3 is built from 14 residues. The V and J ends lost 9 bases and 2 bases respectively, with 16 bases between them. CDR3 DNA: TGTGCCATTAACGACCGGGACGCACAAGAGACCCAGTACTTC. Translated, it gives CAINDRDAQETQYF.

For this clonotype: A single base separates this from a much larger clone, so it may be a read error. The CDR3 nucleotides are TGTGCCAGCAGCAGAGACCACAACGCAGATACGCAGTATTTT. Translated: CASSRDHNADTQYF. The chain is built from TRBV7-2 and TRBJ2-3; D remains ambiguous. Germline V gene data show CDR1 as SGHTA and CDR2 as FQGNSA. V was cut by 5 bases and J by 4 bases, with 13 bases left in between. CDR3 size: 14 residues.

This clonotype was observed many times. The J gene is TRBJ2-7, the V gene TRBV29-1, with 8 bases that match TRBD2. The CDR3 totals 15 residues. CDR1 is SQVTM, CDR2 ANQGSEA, per germline. The junction had 5 bases not matched to a gene; V was cut back by 1 base and J by 0 bases. DNA of the CDR3: TGCAGCGTTGAAGGAGCGGGGGCCAGCTCCTACGAGCAGTACTTC. Translation: CSVEGAGASSYEQYF.

This clonotype showed up many times. This chain joins TRBV13 and TRBJ2-3; D remains unclear. The V end was cut by 10 bases, the J end by 2 bases, with 7 bases between. The length of the CDR3 is 11 residues. Germline V gene data show CDR1 as PRHDT and CDR2 as FYEKMQ (reference sequence). In nucleotides, the CDR3 is TGTGCCACAAGGGACACAGATACGCAGTATTTT. Residues: CATRDTDTQYF.

This clonotype was observed many times. One end of the junction is discordant with germline, which a read error may explain. The chain has TRBV5-1 and TRBJ1-2; 9 nucleotides match TRBD1. The length of the CDR3 is 13 residues. Per the germline V gene, CDR1 is SGHRS and CDR2 is YFSETQ. The CDR3 loop reads CASSGTGNYGYTF. CDR3 DNA: TGTGCCAGCAGTGGGACAGGGAACTATGGCTACACCTTC.

This clonotype has more than one count but fewer than ten. The chain has TRBV28 and TRBJ2-1, with D possibly being TRBD1 (6 bases). The CDR3 loop spans 12 amino acids. V dropped 6 bases and J dropped 5 bases, with 8 bases sitting between them. Per germline, CDR1 MDHEN and CDR2 SYDVKM. The DNA for the CDR3 is TGTGCCAGCAGAACAGGGCACAATGAGCAGTTCTTC. Translated: CASRTGHNEQFF.